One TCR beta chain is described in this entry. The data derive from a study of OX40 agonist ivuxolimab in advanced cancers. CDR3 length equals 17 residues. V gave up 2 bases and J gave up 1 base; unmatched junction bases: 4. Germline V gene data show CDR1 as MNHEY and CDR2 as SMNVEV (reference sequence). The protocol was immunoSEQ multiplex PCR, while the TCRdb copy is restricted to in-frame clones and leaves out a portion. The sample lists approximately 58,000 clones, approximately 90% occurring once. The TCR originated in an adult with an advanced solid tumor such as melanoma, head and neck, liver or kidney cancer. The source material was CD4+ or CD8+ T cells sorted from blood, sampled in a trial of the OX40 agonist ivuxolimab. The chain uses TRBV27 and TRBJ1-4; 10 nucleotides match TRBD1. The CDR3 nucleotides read TGTGCCAGCAGTTTAGACAGGGGGCCCGGAACTAATGAAAAACTGTTTTTT. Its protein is CASSLDRGPGTNEKLFF.